This T cell receptor (beta chain) was identified during a study of blood T cell repertoires in COVID-19. Libraries were prepared by immunoSEQ multiplex PCR; TCRdb keeps only in-frame clonotypes and omits some of them. The sample shows some 170,000 clones, 60% to 80% of them seen only once. CDR3 length: 16 residues. The V end lost 0 bases, the J end lost 5 bases, and 14 bases lay between the germline ends. Germline CDR1 ENHRY, CDR2 SYGVKD. This TCR was sampled from a woman aged 50 to 60 who had recovered from COVID-19. The chain uses TRBV10-3 and TRBJ1-5; perhaps TRBD1 as D (6 bases). Sequencing was carried out using PBMCs or T cells enriched from blood (not recorded which). The chain's CDR3 is CAISESWGGGDQPQHF. CDR3 nucleotide sequence: TGTGCCATCAGTGAGTCGTGGGGGGGCGGCGATCAGCCCCAGCATTTT.